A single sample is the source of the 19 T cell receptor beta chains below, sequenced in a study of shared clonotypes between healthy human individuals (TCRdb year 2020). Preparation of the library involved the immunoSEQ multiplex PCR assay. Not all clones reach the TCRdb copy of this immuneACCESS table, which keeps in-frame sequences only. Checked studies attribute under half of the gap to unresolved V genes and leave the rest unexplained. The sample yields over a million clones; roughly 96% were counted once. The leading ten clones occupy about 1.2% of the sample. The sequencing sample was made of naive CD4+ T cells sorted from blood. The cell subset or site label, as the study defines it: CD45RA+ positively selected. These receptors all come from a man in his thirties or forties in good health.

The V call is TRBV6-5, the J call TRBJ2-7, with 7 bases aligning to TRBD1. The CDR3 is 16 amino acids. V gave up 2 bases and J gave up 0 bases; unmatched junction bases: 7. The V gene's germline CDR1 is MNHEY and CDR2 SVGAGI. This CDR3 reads CASSYVRQGSSYEQYF. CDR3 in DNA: TGTGCCAGCAGTTACGTTCGACAGGGAAGCTCCTACGAGCAGTACTTC.

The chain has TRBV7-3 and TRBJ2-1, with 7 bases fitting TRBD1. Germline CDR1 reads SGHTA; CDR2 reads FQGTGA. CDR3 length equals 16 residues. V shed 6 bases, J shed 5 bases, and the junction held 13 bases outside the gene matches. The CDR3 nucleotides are TGTGCCAGCAGTTCCAGGGGGTCCTTCGCGAACAATGAGCAGTTCTTC. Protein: CASSSRGSFANNEQFF. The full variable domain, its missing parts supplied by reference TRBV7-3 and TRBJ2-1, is GAGVSQTPSNKVTEKGKYVELRCDPISGHTALYWYRQSLGQGPEFLIYFQGTGAADDSGLPNDRFFAVRPEGSVSTLKIQRTERGDSAVYLCASSSRGSFANNEQFFGPGTRLTVL.

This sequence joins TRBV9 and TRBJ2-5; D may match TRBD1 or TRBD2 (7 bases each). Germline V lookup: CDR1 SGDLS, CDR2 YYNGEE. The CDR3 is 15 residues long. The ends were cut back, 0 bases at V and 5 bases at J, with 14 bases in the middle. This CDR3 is CASSVAAGGVETQYF. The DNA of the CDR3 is TGTGCCAGCAGCGTAGCTGCAGGGGGGGTTGAGACCCAGTACTTC.

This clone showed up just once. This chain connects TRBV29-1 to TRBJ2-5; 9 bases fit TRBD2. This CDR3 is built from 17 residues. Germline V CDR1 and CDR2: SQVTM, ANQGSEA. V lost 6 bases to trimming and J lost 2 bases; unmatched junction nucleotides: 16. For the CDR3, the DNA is TGCAGCGTCCTGTGGCGGGAGGGTTTCAGGCCACAAGAGACCCAGTACTTC. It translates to CSVLWREGFRPQETQYF.

The CDR3 spells CASSVSGTGGVQNEQFF. In DNA form, the CDR3 reads TGTGCCAGCAGCGTATCCGGGACAGGGGGCGTTCAGAATGAGCAGTTCTTC. V and J are TRBV9 and TRBJ2-1, with 12 bases matching TRBD1. V shed 1 base and J 7 bases; nucleotides not matched to a gene: 9. Germline V gene sequence: CDR1 SGDLS, CDR2 YYNGEE. The CDR3 sequence is 17 residues long.

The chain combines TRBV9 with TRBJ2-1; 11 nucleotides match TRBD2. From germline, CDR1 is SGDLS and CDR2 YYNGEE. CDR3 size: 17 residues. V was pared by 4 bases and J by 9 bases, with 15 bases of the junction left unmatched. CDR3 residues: CASSPREGLAGTLEQFF. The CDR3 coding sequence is TGTGCCAGCAGCCCGCGAGAAGGACTAGCGGGTACCCTTGAGCAGTTCTTC.

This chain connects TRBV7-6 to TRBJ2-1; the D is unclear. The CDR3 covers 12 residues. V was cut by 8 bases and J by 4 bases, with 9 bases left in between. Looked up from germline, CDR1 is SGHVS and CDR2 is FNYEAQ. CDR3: CASSVGYNEQFF. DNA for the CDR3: TGTGCCAGCTCGGTGGGGTACAATGAGCAGTTCTTC.

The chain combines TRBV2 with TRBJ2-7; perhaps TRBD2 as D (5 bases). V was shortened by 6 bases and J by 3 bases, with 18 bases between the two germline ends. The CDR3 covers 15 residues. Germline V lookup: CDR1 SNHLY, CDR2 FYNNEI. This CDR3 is CASRPGLEELYEQYF. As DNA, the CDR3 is TGTGCCAGCAGACCTGGACTCGAGGAACTCTACGAGCAGTACTTC.

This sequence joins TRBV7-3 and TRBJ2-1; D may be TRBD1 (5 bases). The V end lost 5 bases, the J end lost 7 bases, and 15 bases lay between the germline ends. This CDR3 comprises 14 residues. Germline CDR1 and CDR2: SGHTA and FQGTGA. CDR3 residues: CASSHTGWGNEQFF. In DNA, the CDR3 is TGTGCCAGCAGCCACACAGGCTGGGGAAATGAGCAGTTCTTC.

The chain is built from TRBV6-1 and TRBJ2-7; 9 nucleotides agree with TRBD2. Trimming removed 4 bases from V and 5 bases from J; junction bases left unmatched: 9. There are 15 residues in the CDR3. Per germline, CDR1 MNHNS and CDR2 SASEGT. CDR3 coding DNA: TGTGCCAGCAGTGGAATGTTAGCGGGAGCCCACGAGCAGTACTTC. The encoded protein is CASSGMLAGAHEQYF.

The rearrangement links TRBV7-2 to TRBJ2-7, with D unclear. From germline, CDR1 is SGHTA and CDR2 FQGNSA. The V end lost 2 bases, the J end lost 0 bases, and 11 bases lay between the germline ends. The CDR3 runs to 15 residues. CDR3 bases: TGTGCCAGCAGCTTAAGACATAAAAGCTCCTACGAGCAGTACTTC. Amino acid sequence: CASSLRHKSSYEQYF.

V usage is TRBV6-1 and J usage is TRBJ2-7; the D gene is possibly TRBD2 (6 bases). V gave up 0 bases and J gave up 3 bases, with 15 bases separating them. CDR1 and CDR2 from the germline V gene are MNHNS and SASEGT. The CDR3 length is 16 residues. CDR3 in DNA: TGTGCCAGCAGTGAAGCCTTTGGCGGGACGAACTACGAGCAGTACTTC. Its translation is CASSEAFGGTNYEQYF.

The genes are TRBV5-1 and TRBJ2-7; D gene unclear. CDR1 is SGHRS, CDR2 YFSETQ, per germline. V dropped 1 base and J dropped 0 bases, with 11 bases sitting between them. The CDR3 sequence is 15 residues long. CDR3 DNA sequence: TGCGCCAGCAGCTTGTCAGTCGCCAGCTCCTACGAGCAGTACTTC. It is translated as CASSLSVASSYEQYF.

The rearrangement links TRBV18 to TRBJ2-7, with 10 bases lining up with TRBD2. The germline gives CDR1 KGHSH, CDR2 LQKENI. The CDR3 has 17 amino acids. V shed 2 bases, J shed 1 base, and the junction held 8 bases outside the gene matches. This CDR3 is CASSPMGLASKSYEQYF. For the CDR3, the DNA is TGTGCCAGCTCACCAATGGGACTAGCGTCGAAGTCCTACGAGCAGTACTTC.

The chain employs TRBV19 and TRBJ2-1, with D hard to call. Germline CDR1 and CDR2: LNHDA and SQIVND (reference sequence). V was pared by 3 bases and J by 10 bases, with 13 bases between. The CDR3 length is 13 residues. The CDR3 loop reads CASSMKRQTEQFF. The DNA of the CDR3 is TGTGCCAGTAGTATGAAGCGTCAGACAGAGCAGTTCTTC. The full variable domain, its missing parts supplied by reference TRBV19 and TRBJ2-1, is DGGITQSPKYLFRKEGQNVTLSCEQNLNHDAMYWYRQDPGQGLRLIYYSQIVNDFQKGDIAEGYSVSREKKESFPLTVTSAQKNPTAFYLCASSMKRQTEQFFGPGTRLTVL.

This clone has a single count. CDR3 amino acids: CASSNNRLLFYGYTF. DNA for the CDR3: TGTGCCAGCAGCAACAATAGGCTCCTTTTCTATGGCTACACCTTC. This chain uses TRBV21-1 with TRBJ1-2. TRBV21-1 is marked as a pseudogene. The CDR3 has 15 residues.

CDR3 nucleotides: TGTGCCAGCAGCTTTTTGGAGGGCGGGGAGCTGTTTTTT. Protein sequence: CASSFLEGGELFF. This rearrangement joins TRBV5-4 to TRBJ2-2; weak D call: TRBD2 (6 bases). V lost 2 bases and J 7 bases, leaving 9 bases between the germline ends. CDR3 length equals 13 residues. Germline CDR1 reads SGHNT; CDR2 reads YYREEE (reference sequence). Full variable domain (rest looked up from reference TRBV5-4 and TRBJ2-2): ETGVTQSPTHLIKTRGQQVTLRCSSQSGHNTVSWYQQALGQGPQFIFQYYREEENGRGNFPPRFSGLQFPNYSSELNVNALELDDSALYLCASSFLEGGELFFGEGSRLTVL.

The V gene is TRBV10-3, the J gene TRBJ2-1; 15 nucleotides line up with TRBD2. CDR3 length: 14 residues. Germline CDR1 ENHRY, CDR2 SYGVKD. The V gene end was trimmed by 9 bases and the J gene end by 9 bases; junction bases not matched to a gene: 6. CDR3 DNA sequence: TGTGCCATGGGGGGACTAGCGGGAGGCGGTGAGCAGTTCTTC. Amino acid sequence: CAMGGLAGGGEQFF.

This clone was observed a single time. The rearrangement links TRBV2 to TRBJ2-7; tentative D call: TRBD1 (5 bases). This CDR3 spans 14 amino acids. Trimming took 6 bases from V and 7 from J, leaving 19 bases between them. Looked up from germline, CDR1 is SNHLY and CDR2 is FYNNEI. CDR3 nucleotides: TGTGCCAGCAGAGACAGTCTCGCGGTGGGGGAGCAGTACTTC. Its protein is CASRDSLAVGEQYF.